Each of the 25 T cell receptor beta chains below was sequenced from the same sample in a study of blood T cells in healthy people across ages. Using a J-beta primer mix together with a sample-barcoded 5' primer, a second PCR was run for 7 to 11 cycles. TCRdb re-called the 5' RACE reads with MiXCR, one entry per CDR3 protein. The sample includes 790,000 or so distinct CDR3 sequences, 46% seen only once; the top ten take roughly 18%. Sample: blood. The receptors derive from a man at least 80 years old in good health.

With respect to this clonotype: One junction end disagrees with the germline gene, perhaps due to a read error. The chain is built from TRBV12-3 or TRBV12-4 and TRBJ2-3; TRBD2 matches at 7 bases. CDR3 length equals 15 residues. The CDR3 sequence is CASSASSGSTDMQYF. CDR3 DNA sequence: TGTGCCAGCAGTGCGTCTAGCGGAAGCACAGATATGCAGTATTTT.

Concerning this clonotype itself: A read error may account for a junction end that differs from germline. CDR3: CVSSQVRGTEKLFF. DNA of the CDR3: TGTGTCAGCAGCCAAGTTCGGGGTACTGAAAAACTGTTTTTT. The genes are TRBV4-2 and TRBJ1-4; no clear D. Germline V lookup: CDR1 LGHNA, CDR2 YNFKEQ. The CDR3 runs 14 residues.

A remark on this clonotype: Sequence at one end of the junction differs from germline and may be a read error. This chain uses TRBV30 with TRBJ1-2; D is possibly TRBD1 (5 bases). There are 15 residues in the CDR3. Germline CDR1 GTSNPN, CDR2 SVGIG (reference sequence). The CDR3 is CAWSVISTATGGCTF. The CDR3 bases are TGTGCCTGGAGTGTAATCTCTACGGCCACAGGTGGCTGCACCTTC.

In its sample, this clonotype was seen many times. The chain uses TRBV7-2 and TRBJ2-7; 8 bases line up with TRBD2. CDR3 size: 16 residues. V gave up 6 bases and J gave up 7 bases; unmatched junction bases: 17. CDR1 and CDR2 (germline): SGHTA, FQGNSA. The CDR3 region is CASSSVAGRVQGEQYF. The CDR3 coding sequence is TGTGCCAGCAGTTCCGTAGCCGGGAGGGTGCAGGGTGAGCAGTACTTC.

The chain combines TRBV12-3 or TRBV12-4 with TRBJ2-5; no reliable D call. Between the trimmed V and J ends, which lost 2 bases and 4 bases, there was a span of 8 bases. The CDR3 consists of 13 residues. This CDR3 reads CASSLLARETQYF. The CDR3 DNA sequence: TGTGCCAGCAGTTTATTAGCCCGAGAGACCCAGTACTTC.

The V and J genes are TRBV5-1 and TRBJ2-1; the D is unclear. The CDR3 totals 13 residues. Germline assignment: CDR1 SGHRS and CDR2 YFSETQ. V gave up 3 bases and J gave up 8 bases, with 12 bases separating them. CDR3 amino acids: CASSWRLHDEQFF. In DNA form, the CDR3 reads TGCGCCAGCAGCTGGCGTTTACACGATGAGCAGTTCTTC.

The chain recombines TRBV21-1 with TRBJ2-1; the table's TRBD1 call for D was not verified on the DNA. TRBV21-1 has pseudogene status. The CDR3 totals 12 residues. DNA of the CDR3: TGTGCCAGCAGCAAAGGGCGGGGGGAGCAGTTCTTC. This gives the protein CASSKGRGEQFF.

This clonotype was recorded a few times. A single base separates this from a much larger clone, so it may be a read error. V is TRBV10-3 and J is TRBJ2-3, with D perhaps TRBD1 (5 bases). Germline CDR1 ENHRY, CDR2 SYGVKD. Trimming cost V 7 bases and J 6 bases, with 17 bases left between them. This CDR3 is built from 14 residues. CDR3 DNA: TGTGCCATCAAACCAGGGTTCGTCACGGATACGCAGTATTTT. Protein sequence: CAIKPGFVTDTQYF.

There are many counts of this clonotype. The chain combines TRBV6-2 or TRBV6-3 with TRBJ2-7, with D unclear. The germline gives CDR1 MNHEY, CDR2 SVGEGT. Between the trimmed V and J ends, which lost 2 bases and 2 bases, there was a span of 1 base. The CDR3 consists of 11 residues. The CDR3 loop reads CASSYAYEQYF. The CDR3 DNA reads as TGTGCCAGCAGTTACGCCTACGAGCAGTACTTC.

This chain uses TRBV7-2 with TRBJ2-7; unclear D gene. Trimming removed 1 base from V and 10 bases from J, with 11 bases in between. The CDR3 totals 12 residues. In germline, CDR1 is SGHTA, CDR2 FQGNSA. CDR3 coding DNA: TGTGCCAGCAGCTTAGTCCCCCTCGGCCAGTACTTC. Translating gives CASSLVPLGQYF.

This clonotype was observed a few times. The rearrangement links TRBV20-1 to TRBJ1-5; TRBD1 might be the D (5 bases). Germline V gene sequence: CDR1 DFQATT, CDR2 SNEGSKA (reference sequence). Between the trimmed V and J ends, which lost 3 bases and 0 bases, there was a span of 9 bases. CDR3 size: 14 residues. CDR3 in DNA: TGCAGTGCTAGTAAGGGGTATAGCAATCAGCCCCAGCATTTT. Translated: CSASKGYSNQPQHF.

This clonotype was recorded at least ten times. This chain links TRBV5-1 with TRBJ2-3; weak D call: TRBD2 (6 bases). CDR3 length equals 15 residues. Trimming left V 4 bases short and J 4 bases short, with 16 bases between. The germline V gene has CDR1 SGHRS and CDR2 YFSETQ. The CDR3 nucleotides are TGCGCCAGCAGCATGTGGGGCGGGACCTCAGATACGCAGTATTTT. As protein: CASSMWGGTSDTQYF.

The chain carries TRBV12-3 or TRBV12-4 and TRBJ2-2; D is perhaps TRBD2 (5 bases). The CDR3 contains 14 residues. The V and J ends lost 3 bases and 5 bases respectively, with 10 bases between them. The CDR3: CASSFVGGTGELFF. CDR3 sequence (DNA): TGTGCCAGCAGTTTTGTGGGCGGGACCGGGGAGCTGTTTTTT.

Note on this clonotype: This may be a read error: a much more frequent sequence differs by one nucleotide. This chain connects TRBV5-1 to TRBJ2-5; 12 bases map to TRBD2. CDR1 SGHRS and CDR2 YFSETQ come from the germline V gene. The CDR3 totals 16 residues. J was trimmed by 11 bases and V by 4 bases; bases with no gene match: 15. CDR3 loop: CASSKLTSGSFEEQYF. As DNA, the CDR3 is TGCGCCAGCAGCAAATTGACTAGCGGGAGTTTTGAAGAGCAGTACTTC. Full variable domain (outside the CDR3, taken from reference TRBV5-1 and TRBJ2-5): KAGVTQTPRYLIKTRGQQVTLSCSPISGHRSVSWYQQTPGQGLQFLFEYFSETQRNKGNFPGRFSGRQFSNSRSEMNVSTLELGDSALYLCASSKLTSGSFEEQYFGPGTRLLVL.

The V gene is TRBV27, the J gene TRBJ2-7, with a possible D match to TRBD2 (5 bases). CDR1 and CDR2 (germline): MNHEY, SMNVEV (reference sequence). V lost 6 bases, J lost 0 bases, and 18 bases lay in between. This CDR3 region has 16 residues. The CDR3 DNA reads TGTGCCAGCAGGCCGCGGGCAGCCTCAAACTCCTACGAGCAGTACTTC. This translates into CASRPRAASNSYEQYF.

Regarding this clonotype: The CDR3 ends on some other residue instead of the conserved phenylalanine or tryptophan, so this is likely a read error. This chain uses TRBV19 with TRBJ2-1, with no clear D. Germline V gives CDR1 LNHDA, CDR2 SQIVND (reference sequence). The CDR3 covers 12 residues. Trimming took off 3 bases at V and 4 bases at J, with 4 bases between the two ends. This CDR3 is CASSIGYNEQFL. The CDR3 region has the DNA TGTGCCAGTAGTATTGGGTACAATGAGCAGTTCTTA.

Written as DNA, the CDR3 is TGCAGTGCTAGAGATGACGGGAGGGCCTTAGAGACCCAGTACTTC. Translating it yields CSARDDGRALETQYF. This chain uses TRBV20-1 with TRBJ2-5; 8 bases map to TRBD2. J was trimmed by 4 bases and V by 0 bases; bases with no gene match: 7. CDR1 DFQATT and CDR2 SNEGSKA come from the germline V gene (reference sequence). The CDR3 is 15 residues long.

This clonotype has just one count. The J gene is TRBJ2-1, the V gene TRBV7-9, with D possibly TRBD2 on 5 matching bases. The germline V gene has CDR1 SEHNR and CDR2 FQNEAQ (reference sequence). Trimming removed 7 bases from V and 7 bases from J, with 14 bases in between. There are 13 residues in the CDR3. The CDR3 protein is CASTSGNGNEQFF. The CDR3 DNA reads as TGTGCCAGCACATCCGGGAACGGGAATGAGCAGTTCTTC. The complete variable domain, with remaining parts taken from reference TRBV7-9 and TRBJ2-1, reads DTGVSQNPRHKITKRGQNVTFRCDPISEHNRLYWYRQTLGQGPEFLTYFQNEAQLEKSRLLSDRFSAERPKGSFSTLEIQRTEQGDSAMYLCASTSGNGNEQFFGPGTRLTVL.

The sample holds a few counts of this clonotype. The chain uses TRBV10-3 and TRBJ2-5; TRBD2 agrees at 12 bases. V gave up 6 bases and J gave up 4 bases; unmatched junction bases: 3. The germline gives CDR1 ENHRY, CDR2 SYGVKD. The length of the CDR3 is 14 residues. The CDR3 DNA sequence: TGTGCCATCAGCCCGGGACTAGCGGGAGAGACCCAGTACTTC. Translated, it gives CAISPGLAGETQYF.

CDR3 sequence: CASSSGVVAAKFF. As DNA, the CDR3 is TGTGCCAGCAGCTCAGGGGTGGTAGCGGCAAAGTTCTTC. The chain carries TRBV11-2 and TRBJ2-1; D could derive from TRBD1 or TRBD2 (6 bases each). Per germline, CDR1 SGHAT and CDR2 FQNNGV. V gave up 4 bases and J gave up 14 bases, with 18 bases separating them. This CDR3 has 13 residues.

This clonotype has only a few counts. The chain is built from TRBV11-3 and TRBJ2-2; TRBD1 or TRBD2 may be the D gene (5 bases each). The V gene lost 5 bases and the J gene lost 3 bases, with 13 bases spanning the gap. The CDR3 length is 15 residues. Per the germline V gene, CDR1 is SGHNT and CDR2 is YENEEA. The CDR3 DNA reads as TGTGCCAGCAGCCCGGCGAGGGGCCACACCGGGGAGCTGTTTTTT. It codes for CASSPARGHTGELFF.

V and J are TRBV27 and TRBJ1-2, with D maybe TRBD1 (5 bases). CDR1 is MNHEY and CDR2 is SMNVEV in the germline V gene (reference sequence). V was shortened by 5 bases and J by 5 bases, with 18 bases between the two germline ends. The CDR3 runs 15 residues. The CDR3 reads CASSLRPGQSYGYTF. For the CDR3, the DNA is TGTGCCAGCAGTCTGAGGCCAGGGCAATCATATGGCTACACCTTC.

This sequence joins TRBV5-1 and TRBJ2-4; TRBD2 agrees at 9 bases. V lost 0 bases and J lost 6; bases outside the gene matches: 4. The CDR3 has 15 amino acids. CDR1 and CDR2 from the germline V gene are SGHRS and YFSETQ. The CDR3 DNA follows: TGCGCCAGCAGCTTGGGCGGGAGGGCCGGAAACATTCAGTACTTC. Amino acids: CASSLGGRAGNIQYF.

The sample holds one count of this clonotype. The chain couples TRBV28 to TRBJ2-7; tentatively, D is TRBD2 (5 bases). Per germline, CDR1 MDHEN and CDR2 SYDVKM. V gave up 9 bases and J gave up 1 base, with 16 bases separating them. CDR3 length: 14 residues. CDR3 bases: TGTGCCAGTCCCTCCCCCAGCGGATCCTACGAGCAGTACTTC. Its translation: CASPSPSGSYEQYF. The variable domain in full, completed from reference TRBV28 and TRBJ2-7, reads DVKVTQSSRYLVKRTGEKVFLECVQDMDHENMFWYRQDPGLGLRLIYFSYDVKMKEKGDIPEGYSVSREKKERFSLILESASTNQTSMYLCASPSPSGSYEQYFGPGTRLTVT.

CDR3 DNA sequence: TGCAGTGCTATAGGTGGCGACACCTACAATGAGCAGTTCTTC. This sequence encodes CSAIGGDTYNEQFF. The chain links TRBV20-1 to TRBJ2-1; D is uncertain. V gave up 4 bases and J gave up 2 bases, with 12 bases separating them. Germline CDR1 is DFQATT and CDR2 is SNEGSKA (reference sequence). CDR3 length: 14 residues.